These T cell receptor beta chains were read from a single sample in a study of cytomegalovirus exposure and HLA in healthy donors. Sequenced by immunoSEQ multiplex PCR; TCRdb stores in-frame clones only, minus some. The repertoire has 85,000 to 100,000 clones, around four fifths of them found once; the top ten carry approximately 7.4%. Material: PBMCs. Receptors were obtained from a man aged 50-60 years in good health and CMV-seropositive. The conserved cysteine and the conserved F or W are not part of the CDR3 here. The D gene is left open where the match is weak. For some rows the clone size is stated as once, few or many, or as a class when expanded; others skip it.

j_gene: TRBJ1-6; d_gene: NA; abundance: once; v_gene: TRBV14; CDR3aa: ASSQDTGSSYNSPLH
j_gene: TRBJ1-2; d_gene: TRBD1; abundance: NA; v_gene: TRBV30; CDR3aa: AWTGTGAHYGYT
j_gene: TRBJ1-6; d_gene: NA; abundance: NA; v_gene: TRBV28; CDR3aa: ASSLPRTSNNSPLH
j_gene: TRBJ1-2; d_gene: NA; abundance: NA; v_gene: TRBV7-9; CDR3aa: ASSVGVGEGYGYP
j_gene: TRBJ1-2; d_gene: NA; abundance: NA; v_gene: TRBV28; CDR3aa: ASSRTVHGYT
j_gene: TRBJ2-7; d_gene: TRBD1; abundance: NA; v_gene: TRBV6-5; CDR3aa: ASSYRDRVSYEQY
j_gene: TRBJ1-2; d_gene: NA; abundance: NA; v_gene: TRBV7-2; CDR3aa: ASSLELYWGYT
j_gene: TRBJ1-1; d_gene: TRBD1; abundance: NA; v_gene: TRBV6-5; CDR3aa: ASSVGGAAEAF
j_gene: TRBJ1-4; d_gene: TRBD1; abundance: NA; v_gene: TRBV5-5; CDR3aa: ASSYGTGTNEKLF
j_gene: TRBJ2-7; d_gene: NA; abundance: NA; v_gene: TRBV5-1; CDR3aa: ASSLERPGYEQY
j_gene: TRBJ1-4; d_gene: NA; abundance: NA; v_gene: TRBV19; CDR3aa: ASSTNRNEKLF
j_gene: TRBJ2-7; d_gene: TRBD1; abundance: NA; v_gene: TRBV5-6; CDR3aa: ASSIGQGASRQY
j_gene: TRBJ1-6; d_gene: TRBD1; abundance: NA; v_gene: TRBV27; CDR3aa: ASSQDRAFSPLN
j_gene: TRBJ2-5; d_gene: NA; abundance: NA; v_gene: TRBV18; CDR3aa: ASSPPGYDQH
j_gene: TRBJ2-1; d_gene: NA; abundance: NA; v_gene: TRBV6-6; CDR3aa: ASSDLLSSYNEQF
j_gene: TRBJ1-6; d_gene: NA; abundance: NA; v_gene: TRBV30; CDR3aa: AWSGNSPLH
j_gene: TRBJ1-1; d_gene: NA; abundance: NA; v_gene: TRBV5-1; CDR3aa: ASSLTGINTEAF
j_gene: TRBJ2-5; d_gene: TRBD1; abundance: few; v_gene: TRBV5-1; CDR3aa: ASSPGGTGSETQY
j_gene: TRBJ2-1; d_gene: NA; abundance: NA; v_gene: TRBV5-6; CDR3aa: ASSLVDRNYNEQF
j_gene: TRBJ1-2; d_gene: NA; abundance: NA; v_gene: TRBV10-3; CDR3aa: AISESFNNNYGYT
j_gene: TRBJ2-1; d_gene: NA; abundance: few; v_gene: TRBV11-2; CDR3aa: ASSGGMKANEQF
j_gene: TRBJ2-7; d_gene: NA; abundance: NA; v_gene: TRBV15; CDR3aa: ATSRGDAQGFGEQY
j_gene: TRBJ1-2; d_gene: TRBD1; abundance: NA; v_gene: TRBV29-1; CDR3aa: SVEGGQSYT
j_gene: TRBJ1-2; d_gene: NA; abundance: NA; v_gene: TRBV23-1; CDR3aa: ASSQYWDTQNPNYGYT
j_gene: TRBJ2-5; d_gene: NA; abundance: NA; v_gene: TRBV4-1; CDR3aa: ASSPGQNKETQY
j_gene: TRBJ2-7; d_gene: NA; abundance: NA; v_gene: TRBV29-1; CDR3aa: SVRGTPGVYEQY
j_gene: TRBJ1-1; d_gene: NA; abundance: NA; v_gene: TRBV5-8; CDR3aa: ASSLPRGNTEAF
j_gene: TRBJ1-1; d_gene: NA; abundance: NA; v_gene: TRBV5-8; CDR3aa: ASSLLSTVNTEAF
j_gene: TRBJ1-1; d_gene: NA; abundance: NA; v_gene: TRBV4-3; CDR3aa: ASSQDWAAGERNTEAF
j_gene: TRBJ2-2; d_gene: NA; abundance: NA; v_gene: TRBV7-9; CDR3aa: ASSERQGGTGELF
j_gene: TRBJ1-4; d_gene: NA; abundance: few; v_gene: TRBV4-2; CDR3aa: ASSFLERREKLF
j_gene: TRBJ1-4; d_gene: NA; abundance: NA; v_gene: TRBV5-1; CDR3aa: ASRKMDRSTNEKLF
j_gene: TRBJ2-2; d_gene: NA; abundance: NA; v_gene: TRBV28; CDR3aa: ASSSFGTRSGTGELF
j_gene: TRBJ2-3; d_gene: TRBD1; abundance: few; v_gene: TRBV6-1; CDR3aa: ASTSGQGRDTQY
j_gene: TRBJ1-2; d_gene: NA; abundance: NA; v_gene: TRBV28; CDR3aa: ASNSAGGTLYGYT
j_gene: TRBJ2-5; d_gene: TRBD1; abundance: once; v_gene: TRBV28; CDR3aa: ASTPPGGPQAQY
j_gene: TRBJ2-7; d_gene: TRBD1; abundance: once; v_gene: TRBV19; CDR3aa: ASSPGGTGGYEQY
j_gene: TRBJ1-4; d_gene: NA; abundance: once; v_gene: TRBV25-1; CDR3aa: ASSETLTGFNEKLF
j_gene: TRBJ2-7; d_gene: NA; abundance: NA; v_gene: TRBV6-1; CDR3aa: ASSEGVGGTYEQY
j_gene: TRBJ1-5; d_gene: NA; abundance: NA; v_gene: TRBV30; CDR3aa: AWSGQGGQPQH
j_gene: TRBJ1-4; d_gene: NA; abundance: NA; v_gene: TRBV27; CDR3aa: ASSLSWQGNEKLF
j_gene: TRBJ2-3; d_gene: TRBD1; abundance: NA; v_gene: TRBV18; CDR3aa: ASSPPAGTGGTDTQY
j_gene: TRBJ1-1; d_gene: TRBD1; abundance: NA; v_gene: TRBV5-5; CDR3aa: ASSVGTGGATEAF
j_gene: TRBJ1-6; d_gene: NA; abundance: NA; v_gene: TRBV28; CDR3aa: ASSFSDSKINSPLH
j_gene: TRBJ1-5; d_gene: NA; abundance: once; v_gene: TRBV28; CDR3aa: ASSLGGNQPQN
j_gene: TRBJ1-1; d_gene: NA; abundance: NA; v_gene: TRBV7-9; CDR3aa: SSSLELVNTEAF
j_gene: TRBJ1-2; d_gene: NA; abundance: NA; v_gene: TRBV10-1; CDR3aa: ASSARDNYGYT
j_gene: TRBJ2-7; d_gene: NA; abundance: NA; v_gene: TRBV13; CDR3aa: ASSLGLGAIPYEQY
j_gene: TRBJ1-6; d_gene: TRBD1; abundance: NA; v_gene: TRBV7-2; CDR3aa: ASSLGDRVRSPLH
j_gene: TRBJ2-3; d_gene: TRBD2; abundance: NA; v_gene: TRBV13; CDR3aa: ASSIQAGGGGDTQY
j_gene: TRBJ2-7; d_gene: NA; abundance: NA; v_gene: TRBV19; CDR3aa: ASSIGQGSSYEQY
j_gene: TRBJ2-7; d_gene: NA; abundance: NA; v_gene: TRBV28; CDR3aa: ASSPPPGVSSYEQY
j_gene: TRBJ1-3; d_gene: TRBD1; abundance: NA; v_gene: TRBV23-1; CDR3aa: ASSLPDREGNTIY
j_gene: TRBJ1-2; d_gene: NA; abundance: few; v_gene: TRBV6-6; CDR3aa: ASRIQGNYGYT
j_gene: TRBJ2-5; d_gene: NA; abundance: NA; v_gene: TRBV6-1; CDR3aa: ASIFGQAGETQY
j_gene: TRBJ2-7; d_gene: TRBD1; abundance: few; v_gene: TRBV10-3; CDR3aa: SISEGTGPGY
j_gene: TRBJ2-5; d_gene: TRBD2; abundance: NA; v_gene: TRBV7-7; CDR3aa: ASSLGAGGLETQY
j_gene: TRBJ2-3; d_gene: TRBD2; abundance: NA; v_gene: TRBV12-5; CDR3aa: ASGLRSSGGASAGDTQY